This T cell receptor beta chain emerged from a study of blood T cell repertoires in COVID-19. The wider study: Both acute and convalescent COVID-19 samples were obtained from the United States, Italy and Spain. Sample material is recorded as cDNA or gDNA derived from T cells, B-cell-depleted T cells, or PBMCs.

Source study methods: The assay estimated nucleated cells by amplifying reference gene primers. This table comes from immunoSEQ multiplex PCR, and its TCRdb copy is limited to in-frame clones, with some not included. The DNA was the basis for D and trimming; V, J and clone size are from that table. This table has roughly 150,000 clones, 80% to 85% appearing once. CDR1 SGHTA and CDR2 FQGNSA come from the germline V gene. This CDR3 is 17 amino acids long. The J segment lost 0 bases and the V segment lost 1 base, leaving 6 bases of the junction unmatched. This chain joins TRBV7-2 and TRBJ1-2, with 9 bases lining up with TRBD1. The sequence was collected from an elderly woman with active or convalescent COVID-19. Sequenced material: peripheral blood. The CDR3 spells CASSLGGDRAPNYGYTF. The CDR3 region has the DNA TGTGCCAGCAGCTTAGGGGGGGACAGGGCTCCTAACTATGGCTACACCTTC.